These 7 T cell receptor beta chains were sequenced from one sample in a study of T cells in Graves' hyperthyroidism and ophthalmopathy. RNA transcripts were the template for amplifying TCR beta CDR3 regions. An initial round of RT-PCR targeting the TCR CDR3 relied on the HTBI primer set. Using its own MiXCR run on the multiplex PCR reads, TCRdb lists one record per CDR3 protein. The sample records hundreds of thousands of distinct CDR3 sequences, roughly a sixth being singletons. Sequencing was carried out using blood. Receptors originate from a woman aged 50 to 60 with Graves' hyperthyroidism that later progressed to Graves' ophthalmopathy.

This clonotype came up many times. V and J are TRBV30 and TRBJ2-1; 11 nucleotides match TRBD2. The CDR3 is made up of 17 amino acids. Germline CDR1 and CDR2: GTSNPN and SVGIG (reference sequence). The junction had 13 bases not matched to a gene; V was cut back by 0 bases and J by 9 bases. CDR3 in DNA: TGTGCCTGGAGTGTAACAGTCTTTAGCGGGGGGGCCACTGAGCAGTTCTTC. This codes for CAWSVTVFSGGATEQFF.

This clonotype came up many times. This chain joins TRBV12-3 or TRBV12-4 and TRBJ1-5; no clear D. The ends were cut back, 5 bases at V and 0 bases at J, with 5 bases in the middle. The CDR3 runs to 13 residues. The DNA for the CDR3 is TGTGCCAGCAGTCCGCGTAGCAATCAGCCCCAGCATTTT. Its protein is CASSPRSNQPQHF.

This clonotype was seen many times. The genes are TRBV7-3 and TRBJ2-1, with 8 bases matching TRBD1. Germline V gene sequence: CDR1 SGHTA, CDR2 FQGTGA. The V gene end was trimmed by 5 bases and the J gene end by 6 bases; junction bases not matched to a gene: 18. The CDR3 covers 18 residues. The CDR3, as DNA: TGTGCCAGCAGCCGACAGGGGCTTCTAAGTCGGGGCCGCAATGAGCAGTTCTTC. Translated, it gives CASSRQGLLSRGRNEQFF. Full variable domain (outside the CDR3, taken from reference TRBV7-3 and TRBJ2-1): GAGVSQTPSNKVTEKGKYVELRCDPISGHTALYWYRQSLGQGPEFLIYFQGTGAADDSGLPNDRFFAVRPEGSVSTLKIQRTERGDSAVYLCASSRQGLLSRGRNEQFFGPGTRLTVL.

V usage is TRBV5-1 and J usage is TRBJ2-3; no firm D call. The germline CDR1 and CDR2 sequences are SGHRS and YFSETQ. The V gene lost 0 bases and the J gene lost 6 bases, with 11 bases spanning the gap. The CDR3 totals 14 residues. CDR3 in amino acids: CASSLVGIGDTQYF. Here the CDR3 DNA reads TGCGCCAGCAGCTTGGTAGGCATCGGGGATACGCAGTATTTT.

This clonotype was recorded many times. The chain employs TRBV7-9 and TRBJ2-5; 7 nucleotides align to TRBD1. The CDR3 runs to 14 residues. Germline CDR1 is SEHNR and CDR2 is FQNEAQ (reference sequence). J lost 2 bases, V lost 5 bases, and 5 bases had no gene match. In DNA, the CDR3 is TGTGCCAGCAGCCAGCGACAGGGACAAGAGACCCAGTACTTC. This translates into CASSQRQGQETQYF. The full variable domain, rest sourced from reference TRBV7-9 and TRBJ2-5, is DTGVSQNPRHKITKRGQNVTFRCDPISEHNRLYWYRQTLGQGPEFLTYFQNEAQLEKSRLLSDRFSAERPKGSFSTLEIQRTEQGDSAMYLCASSQRQGQETQYFGPGTRLLVL.

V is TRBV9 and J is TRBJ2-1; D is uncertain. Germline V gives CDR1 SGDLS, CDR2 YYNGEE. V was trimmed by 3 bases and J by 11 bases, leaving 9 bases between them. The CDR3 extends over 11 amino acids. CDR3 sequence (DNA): TGTGCCAGCAGCGGAGACATGCAGCAGTTCTTC. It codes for CASSGDMQQFF.

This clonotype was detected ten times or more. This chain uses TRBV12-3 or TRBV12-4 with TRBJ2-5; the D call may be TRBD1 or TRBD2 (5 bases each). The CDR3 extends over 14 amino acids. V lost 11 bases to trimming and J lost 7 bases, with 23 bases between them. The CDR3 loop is CASSQGPLDGTQYF. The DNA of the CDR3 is TGTGCCTCTTCGCAGGGACCTCTTGACGGGACCCAGTACTTC.